A selection of T cell receptor beta chains follows, all from one sample in a study of blood T cell repertoires in COVID-19. Here immunoSEQ multiplex PCR was the method, and the copy in TCRdb shows in-frame clones only, minus some. The sample contains 85,000 to 100,000 clones, roughly 88% of which appear only once. Sequencing was performed on peripheral blood. These receptors were taken from a man aged 50 to 60 with active or convalescent COVID-19. The CDR3 runs from the conserved cysteine through the conserved F or W. The D gene is left open where the match is weak. The size field is filled for only some rows; it gives once, few, many or a size class.

v_call	clone_size	d_call	j_call	cdr3_nt	cdr3_aa
TRBV7-2	NA	NA	TRBJ2-1	TGTGCCAGCAGACGCGCAAGGGGATCATACAATGAGCAGTTCTTC	CASRRARGSYNEQFF
TRBV21-1	once	NA	TRBJ2-5	TGTGCCAGCAGCAAAGTCACTTGCCAAGAGACCCAGTACTTC	CASSKVTCQETQYF
TRBV27	NA	TRBD2	TRBJ2-3	TGTGCCAGCAGTTTTTATGGTTTGGGTAGCGGGAGCACAGATACGCAGTATTTT	CASSFYGLGSGSTDTQYF
TRBV3-1/TRBV3-2	NA	TRBD1	TRBJ2-7	TGTGCCAGCAGCCAGGCCGGGACAGGGGCCTACGAGCAGTACTTC	CASSQAGTGAYEQYF
TRBV10-1	NA	NA	TRBJ2-5	TGCGCCAGCAGTGACAGGGCGAGAGAGACCCAGTACTTC	CASSDRARETQYF
TRBV5-4	once	TRBD1	TRBJ2-1	TGTGCCAGCAGCCCTCCGGGACAGGGAATTTCTGAGCAGTTCTTC	CASSPPGQGISEQFF
TRBV6-2/TRBV6-3	NA	TRBD2	TRBJ2-7	TGTGCCAGCAGTTCCCGACTAGCGGGGGGACGGGAGCAGTACTTC	CASSSRLAGGREQYF
TRBV9	NA	TRBD2	TRBJ2-3	TGTGCCAGCAGCGTAGAAGGACGGGGGGTCACAGATACGCAGTATTTT	CASSVEGRGVTDTQYF
TRBV25-1	NA	TRBD2	TRBJ2-7	TGTGCCAGCAGTTCAGCGGGACCGATAAACGAGCAGTACTTC	CASSSAGPINEQYF
TRBV6-2/TRBV6-3	NA	NA	TRBJ2-7	TGTGCCAGCAGTGAGAGTGGTGGGGCATACGAGCAGTACTTC	CASSESGGAYEQYF
TRBV6-5	NA	NA	TRBJ2-3	TGTGCCAGCAGTTCCGGACAGCACACAGATACGCAGTATTTT	CASSSGQHTDTQYF
TRBV5-3	NA	TRBD2	TRBJ2-1	TGTGCCAGAAGCTTGGCCGTGGTATGGGGGCTAGCGGGAGTTAGCTACAATGAGCAGTTCTTC	CARSLAVVWGLAGVSYNEQFF
TRBV27	NA	NA	TRBJ2-7	TGTGCCAGCAGTTTATCCCCAGACTACGAGCAGTACTTC	CASSLSPDYEQYF
TRBV19	NA	NA	TRBJ2-1	TGTGCCAGTAGTACGAGCGTAATCGGCAATGAGCAGTTCTTC	CASSTSVIGNEQFF
TRBV24-1	NA	TRBD1	TRBJ2-3	TGTGCCACCAGTGATCGGGGACAGGGGGGGGGCACAGATACGCAGTATTTT	CATSDRGQGGGTDTQYF
TRBV30	NA	NA	TRBJ2-3	TGTGCCTGTCGTAAGAGAGGCACAGATACGCAGTATTTT	CACRKRGTDTQYF
TRBV24-1	NA	NA	TRBJ2-5	TGTGCCACCAGTGATTTTGCCCCCTACAGGGGGGGAGGCCAAGAGACCCAGTACTTC	CATSDFAPYRGGGQETQYF
TRBV23-1	once	NA	TRBJ2-1	TGCGCCAGCAGTCAATTATCTTCCGGGAGTGAGGAGCAGTTCTTC	CASSQLSSGSEEQFF
TRBV5-8	NA	NA	TRBJ2-1	TGTGCCAGCAGCTTGTTTGTTGGTAGTTCTATCAATGAGCAGTTCTTC	CASSLFVGSSINEQFF
TRBV7-8	NA	NA	TRBJ1-5	TGTGCCAGCAGCTTAGCTCCTGGTAGGAGGGATCAGCCCCAGCATTTT	CASSLAPGRRDQPQHF
TRBV24-1	NA	TRBD2	TRBJ2-1	TGTGCCACCAGTCCCTCAACTAGCGGGATTGTGAATGAGCAGTTCTTC	CATSPSTSGIVNEQFF
TRBV30	NA	NA	TRBJ2-5	TGTGCCTGGAAATGGCAGTACCAAGAGACCCAGTACTTC	CAWKWQYQETQYF
TRBV30	NA	TRBD1	TRBJ2-7	TGTGCCTGGAGTGAGCAGGGGGCCGAGCAGTACTTC	CAWSEQGAEQYF
TRBV2	NA	NA	TRBJ1-5	TGTGCCAGCAGTGAACGGACAGATAGCAATCAGCCCCAGCATTTT	CASSERTDSNQPQHF
TRBV5-1	NA	NA	TRBJ1-4	TGCGCCAGCAGCTTGGACGGGACACCAGCAACTAATGAAAAACTGTTTTTT	CASSLDGTPATNEKLFF
TRBV5-5	NA	TRBD2	TRBJ2-1	TGTGCCAGCAGCTTGGGACTAGCGAACTACAATGAGCAGTTCTTC	CASSLGLANYNEQFF
TRBV6-2/TRBV6-3	NA	NA	TRBJ1-1	TGTGCCAGCAGTTACTCGAGGATATTGAACACTGAAGCTTTCTTT	CASSYSRILNTEAFF
TRBV11-2	NA	TRBD1	TRBJ2-5	TGTGCCAGCAGCGCACCAGGGGGCTCGGGGGAGACCCAGTACTTC	CASSAPGGSGETQYF
TRBV6-5	NA	TRBD1	TRBJ2-7	TGTGCCAGCAGAAGACAGGGTGGTTCCTACGAGCAGTACTTC	CASRRQGGSYEQYF
TRBV4-1	few	TRBD1	TRBJ1-5	TGCGCCAGCAGCCAGGACAGGGAGTTTCAGCCCCAGCATTTT	CASSQDREFQPQHF
TRBV25-1	NA	TRBD1	TRBJ1-4	TGTGCCAGCAGTGAACGACAGGGTCCCAATGAAAAACTGTTTTTT	CASSERQGPNEKLFF
TRBV11-3	NA	TRBD1	TRBJ2-3	TGTGCCAGCAGCTTGGGCCCGGGACAGATTGATTTT	CASSLGPGQIDF